The subject of this entry is one T cell receptor beta chain. The CDR3 sequence is 15 residues long. The V gene end was trimmed by 6 bases and the J gene end by 5 bases; junction bases not matched to a gene: 8. Germline V gene data show CDR1 as SEHNR and CDR2 as FQNEAQ (reference sequence). This entry belongs to a study of blood T cell repertoires in COVID-19. Clones were sequenced by immunoSEQ multiplex PCR, and TCRdb holds only the in-frame ones, with some missing. The sample has approximately 200,000 clones, approximately 90% seen once. This receptor was taken from a man under 40 who had recovered from COVID-19. V is TRBV7-9 and J is TRBJ2-4; 9 positions agree with TRBD1. The source material was PBMCs or T cells enriched from blood (not recorded which). The CDR3 nucleotides are TGTGCCAGCAGGCAAACAGGGGGCAGCGAAAACATTCAGTACTTC. Translating it yields CASRQTGGSENIQYF.